A selection of T cell receptor beta chains follows, all from one sample in a study of T cell repertoires in cytomegalovirus infection. TCRdb used MiXCR to reprocess the reads, holding one entry per CDR3 protein. The sample has approximately 600,000 distinct CDR3 sequences; approximately 40% are singletons. For these receptors, no antigen is known. The specimen was cultured PBMCs, collected from culture after CMV antigen stimulation. Receptors were obtained from a human donor in good health (CMV status not recorded). Some clones in this sample may be carry-over from other donors' samples. Both conserved end residues are part of each CDR3. D genes are given only for firm matches. Where a row states a size, it is once, few, many or the class of an expanded clone; other rows omit it.

>TRBV6-1|few|.|TRBJ2-7
CASRGLAEQYF
TGTGCCAGCAGGGGTCTAGCCGAGCAGTACTTC
>TRBV27|few|.|TRBJ1-1
CASRRGLVNTEAFF
TGTGCCAGCAGGAGGGGCCTGGTGAACACTGAAGCTTTCTTT
>TRBV5-8|.|.|TRBJ1-6
CASSLEAGRGSPLHF
TGTGCCAGCAGCTTGGAAGCCGGGAGGGGGTCACCCCTCCACTTT
>TRBV14|.|.|TRBJ2-7
CASSLQGHGEQYF
TGTGCCAGCAGCCTGCAGGGGCACGGCGAGCAGTACTTC
>TRBV6-5|.|.|TRBJ2-7
CASSTPRQASYEQYF
TGTGCCAGCAGTACACCGCGGCAGGCCAGCTACGAGCAGTACTTC
>TRBV18|.|TRBD1|TRBJ2-7
CASSPRDRGGPMAYEQYF
TGTGCCAGCTCACCCCGGGACAGGGGGGGTCCGATGGCCTACGAGCAGTACTTC
>TRBV10-3|few|.|TRBJ1-6
CAIRKEGLDSPLHF
TGTGCCATCAGGAAGGAGGGGCTTGATTCACCCCTCCACTTT
>TRBV7-6|.|TRBD2|TRBJ2-7
CASSPRAGDGYERYF
TGTGCCAGCAGCCCACGAGCGGGAGACGGCTACGAGCGGTACTTC
>TRBV2|.|.|TRBJ1-6
CASSNEGSSYNSPLHF
TGTGCCAGCAGCAATGAGGGGAGCTCCTATAATTCACCCCTCCACTTT
>TRBV7-2|few|TRBD1|TRBJ2-1
CASSRGQGAYNEQFF
TGTGCCAGCAGCCGGGGACAGGGAGCGTACAATGAGCAGTTCTTC
>TRBV7-2|many|TRBD1|TRBJ2-1
CASSLGGTGGINEQFF
TGTGCCAGCAGCTTGGGGGGGACAGGGGGTATCAATGAGCAGTTCTTC
>TRBV7-2|.|.|TRBJ1-4
CASSLGGQKGEKLFF
TGTGCCAGCAGCTTAGGAGGACAGAAAGGGGAAAAACTGTTTTTT
>TRBV7-2|.|TRBD2|TRBJ2-5
CASSPTSGASETQYF
TGTGCCAGCAGCCCAACTAGCGGGGCCTCGGAGACCCAGTACTTC
>TRBV7-9|many|.|TRBJ2-7
CASSLVGGSGEQYF
TGTGCCAGCAGCTTAGTCGGGGGAAGTGGCGAGCAGTACTTC
>TRBV7-2|few|TRBD2|TRBJ2-1
CASSRSGVGYNEQFF
TGTGCCAGCAGCCGTAGCGGGGTGGGATACAATGAGCAGTTCTTC
>TRBV7-6|.|TRBD1|TRBJ1-3
CASSPAGTASGNTIYF
TGTGCCAGCAGCCCCGCCGGGACAGCCTCTGGAAACACCATATATTTT
>TRBV7-8|.|TRBD1|TRBJ2-7
CASRASDRGREQYF
TGTGCCAGCCGCGCATCGGACAGGGGACGCGAGCAGTACTTC
>TRBV6-4|.|.|TRBJ2-3
CASSLRPGLSDTQYF
TGTGCCAGCAGTCTCCGACCGGGACTTTCAGATACGCAGTATTTT
>TRBV7-8|.|TRBD2|TRBJ2-4
CASSPLRGGYGNIQYF
TGTGCCAGCAGCCCATTGCGGGGGGGATATGGAAACATTCAGTACTTC
>TRBV6-2/TRBV6-3|.|TRBD1|TRBJ2-7
CASIWDRGRRGGYEQYF
TGTGCCAGTATTTGGGACAGGGGGCGACGGGGTGGCTACGAGCAGTACTTC
>TRBV7-9|few|.|TRBJ1-6
CASSFRINHSYNSPLHF
TGTGCCAGCAGCTTCCGGATAAACCACTCCTATAATTCACCCCTCCACTTT
>TRBV12-3/TRBV12-4|few|.|TRBJ2-1
CASSTYGRINEQFF
TGTGCCAGCAGTACTTATGGACGAATTAATGAGCAGTTCTTC
>TRBV4-2|.|TRBD2|TRBJ2-3
CASSHLLIGGATDTQYF
TGTGCCAGCAGCCATTTACTTATCGGGGGGGCAACAGATACGCAGTATTTT
>TRBV7-9|.|.|TRBJ1-5
CASSPSLGGQPQHF
TGTGCCAGCAGCCCTAGCCTGGGGGGTCAGCCCCAGCATTTT
>TRBV29-1|.|TRBD1|TRBJ2-7
CSVERQGMHEQYF
TGCAGCGTTGAAAGACAGGGGATGCACGAGCAGTACTTC
>TRBV7-6|few|.|TRBJ2-3
CASSLVSLVDTQYF
TGTGCCAGCAGCTTAGTATCCCTTGTGGATACGCAGTATTTT
>TRBV12-3/TRBV12-4|many|.|TRBJ2-4
CASSGARFGTPTSLAYF
TGTGCCAGCAGTGGGGCTCGTTTTGGGACACCCACCTCCTTAGCGTACTTC
>TRBV7-9|.|.|TRBJ2-3
CASSLGLGLGDTQYF
TGTGCCAGCAGCTTAGGTTTAGGGCTCGGGGATACGCAGTATTTT
>TRBV7-6|.|.|TRBJ2-1
CASSAGIRNEQFF
TGTGCCAGCAGCGCCGGGATACGCAATGAGCAGTTCTTC
>TRBV7-2|many|.|TRBJ2-1
CASSLIMGRYNEQFF
TGTGCCAGCAGCCTAATAATGGGGCGGTACAATGAGCAGTTCTTC
>TRBV6-2/TRBV6-3|.|.|TRBJ2-1
CASRGAGSSYNEQFF
TGTGCCAGCAGGGGGGCAGGGAGCTCCTACAATGAGCAGTTCTTC
>TRBV5-5|.|.|TRBJ2-7
CASSLASDEQYF
TGTGCCAGCAGCTTGGCCTCGGACGAGCAGTACTTC
>TRBV25-1|.|.|TRBJ2-1
CASSEAGFAYNEQFF
TGTGCCAGCAGTGAGGCAGGGTTCGCCTACAATGAGCAGTTCTTC
>TRBV7-2|.|TRBD2|TRBJ2-3
CASSSLAGGVDTQYF
TGTGCCAGCAGCTCTCTAGCGGGAGGCGTAGATACGCAGTATTTT
>TRBV6-6|.|.|TRBJ2-3
CASYLPRGHIKRGTDTQYF
TGTGCCAGCTATCTTCCACGGGGGCACATAAAAAGAGGCACAGATACGCAGTATTTT
>TRBV19|.|.|TRBJ1-4
CASSTRQLEKLFF
TGTGCCAGTAGTACCCGACAGTTGGAAAAACTGTTTTTT
>TRBV9|.|TRBD1|TRBJ1-2
CASSTLTGMGGYTF
TGTGCCAGCAGCACCCTGACAGGGATGGGTGGCTACACCTTC
>TRBV7-6|many|.|TRBJ2-2
CASSPGVARNTGELFF
TGTGCCAGCAGCCCGGGGGTAGCGAGGAACACCGGGGAGCTGTTTTTT
>TRBV7-4|.|.|TRBJ2-7
CASSYTTELEQYF
TGTGCCAGCAGCTATACGACAGAGCTAGAGCAGTACTTC
>TRBV5-1|.|TRBD2|TRBJ2-5
CASSTPGGPRTQYF
TGCGCCAGCAGCACCCCGGGGGGGCCCAGGACCCAGTACTTC
>TRBV12-3/TRBV12-4|.|.|TRBJ2-1
CASSLLASNEQFF
TGTGCCAGCAGTTTGTTAGCGAGCAATGAGCAGTTCTTC
>TRBV12-3/TRBV12-4|.|.|TRBJ2-7
CASSLGHSGIIYEQYF
TGTGCCAGCAGTTTGGGACATAGCGGAATCATCTACGAGCAGTACTTC
>TRBV7-2|.|.|TRBJ1-5
CASSFNRGQPQHF
TGTGCCAGCAGCTTTAACCGGGGGCAGCCCCAGCATTTT
>TRBV4-1|.|.|TRBJ1-5
CASSQDTGSREGPQHF
TGTGCCAGCAGCCAAGATACGGGCTCCAGGGAAGGGCCCCAGCATTTT